Listed here are 11 T cell receptor beta chains from one sample, sequenced in a study of graft-versus-host responses after intestinal transplantation. Intraepithelial and lamina propria lymphocytes were freed from processed graft tissue. The table came from immunoSEQ multiplex PCR; TCRdb's copy has only in-frame clones and leaves some out. This sample yields around 16,000 clones, of which roughly 79% are seen a single time; around 7.8% belongs to the top ten. Sample: ileum tissue, taken roughly 490 days after intestinal transplant. All receptors derive from a human patient who received an intestinal transplant, so some T cells may come from the graft donor.

V usage is TRBV7-9 and J usage is TRBJ2-2, with unresolved D. Germline V CDR1 and CDR2: SEHNR, FQNEAQ (reference sequence). This CDR3 spans 14 amino acids. Trimming cost V 4 bases and J 4 bases, with 10 bases left between them. The CDR3 DNA sequence: TGTGCCAGCAGCTCATTCAAGATCACCGGGGAGCTGTTTTTT. It translates to CASSSFKITGELFF.

The V gene is TRBV6-6, the J gene TRBJ1-4; TRBD1 matches 8 bases. Per germline, CDR1 MNHNY and CDR2 SVGAGI (reference sequence). The CDR3 has 15 residues. J was trimmed by 8 bases and V by 4 bases; bases with no gene match: 9. CDR3 residues: CASSSQGAEGEKLFF. DNA for the CDR3: TGTGCCAGCAGTTCCCAGGGGGCAGAGGGGGAAAAACTGTTTTTT.

This chain uses TRBV11-3 with TRBJ2-3, with D perhaps TRBD2 (6 bases). V was cut by 3 bases and J by 3 bases, with 10 bases left in between. This CDR3 has 14 amino acids. CDR1 and CDR2 from the germline V gene are SGHNT and YENEEA. CDR3 sequence: CASSFAGWTDTQYF. CDR3 nucleotides: TGTGCCAGCAGCTTTGCGGGATGGACAGATACGCAGTATTTT.

The chain combines TRBV27 with TRBJ1-2; 12 positions agree with TRBD1. V was pared by 0 bases and J by 6 bases, with 8 bases of the junction left unmatched. The germline CDR1 and CDR2 sequences are MNHEY and SMNVEV (reference sequence). The CDR3 totals 17 residues. CDR3 in amino acids: CASSLSGTGGSWDGYTF. CDR3 sequence (DNA): TGTGCCAGCAGTTTATCGGGGACAGGGGGCTCTTGGGATGGCTACACCTTC.

V usage is TRBV7-8 and J usage is TRBJ2-7; possibly TRBD1 or TRBD2 for D (5 bases each). Trimming removed 7 bases at V and 6 bases at J, with 10 bases between. This CDR3 is 11 amino acids long. Germline CDR1 reads SGHVS; CDR2 reads FQNEAQ. The chain's CDR3 is CASTSGTEQYF. For the CDR3, the DNA is TGTGCCAGCACCTCAGGGACCGAGCAGTACTTC. The variable domain in full, completed from reference TRBV7-8 and TRBJ2-7, reads GAGVSQSPRYKVAKRGQDVALRCDPISGHVSLFWYQQALGQGPEFLTYFQNEAQLDKSGLPSDRFFAERPEGSVSTLKIQRTQQEDSAVYLCASTSGTEQYFGPGTRLTVT.

This rearrangement joins TRBV11-2 to TRBJ2-4, with D possibly TRBD1 on 5 matching bases. There are 14 residues in the CDR3. Germline V gives CDR1 SGHAT, CDR2 FQNNGV. Trimming took 1 base from V and 8 from J, leaving 12 bases between them. CDR3 nucleotide sequence: TGTGCCAGCAGCTTAGCGTATCAAGGGGACATTCAGTACTTC. Its protein is CASSLAYQGDIQYF.

The rearrangement uses TRBV9 and TRBJ2-1; 9 bases fit TRBD1. CDR1 is SGDLS and CDR2 is YYNGEE in the germline V gene. The ends lost 4 bases at V and 2 bases at J; junction bases unmatched: 7. This CDR3 is built from 16 residues. The DNA of the CDR3 is TGTGCCAGCAGCCTCATGGACAGGGGAGCCTACAATGAGCAGTTCTTC. Translation: CASSLMDRGAYNEQFF. Full variable domain (missing parts from reference TRBV9 and TRBJ2-1): DSGVTQTPKHLITATGQRVTLRCSPRSGDLSVYWYQQSLDQGLQFLIQYYNGEERAKGNILERFSAQQFPDLHSELNLSSLELGDSALYFCASSLMDRGAYNEQFFGPGTRLTVL.

This rearrangement joins TRBV5-4 to TRBJ1-1; D might be TRBD1 (6 bases). Looked up from germline, CDR1 is SGHNT and CDR2 is YYREEE (reference sequence). This CDR3 has 15 residues. With 5 bases removed from V and 4 bases from J, the gap between germline ends came to 18 bases. Written as DNA, the CDR3 is TGTGCCAGCAGTCGGAACAGGGCTGGGCGCACTGAAGCTTTCTTT. Amino acid sequence: CASSRNRAGRTEAFF.

The V call is TRBV5-1, the J call TRBJ1-2; 8 bases align to TRBD1. Germline lookup yields CDR1 SGHRS and CDR2 YFSETQ. Germline trimming cut 4 bases from V and 6 bases from J; bases unmatched to any gene: 5. There are 13 residues in the CDR3. The DNA of the CDR3 is TGCGCCAGCAGCGTCAGGGGGCCTGATGGCTACACCTTC. Amino acid sequence: CASSVRGPDGYTF.

A remark on this clone: Other DNA sequences in this sample translate to the same CDR3. The genes are TRBV4-3 and TRBJ2-3; 10 nucleotides agree with TRBD2. Trimming removed 0 bases from V and 3 bases from J; junction bases left unmatched: 3. The CDR3 has 16 amino acids. Per germline, CDR1 LGHNA and CDR2 YSLEER. The DNA for the CDR3 is TGCGCCAGCAGCCAAGATCTAGCGGGAGCTACAGATACGCAGTATTTT. Its protein is CASSQDLAGATDTQYF.

The table lists this clone with a few counts. The rearrangement joins TRBV19 to TRBJ2-3; D may be TRBD1 or TRBD2 (5 bases each). Germline CDR1 is LNHDA and CDR2 is SQIVND (reference sequence). This CDR3 is built from 12 residues. V shed 5 bases and J shed 6 bases, with 9 bases lying between them. The chain's CDR3 is CASSFEGDTQYF. CDR3 bases: TGTGCCAGTAGTTTTGAGGGGGATACGCAGTATTTT.